This T cell receptor beta chain was observed in a study of shared clonotypes between healthy human individuals. For genomic DNA, unsorted samples relied on tens of millions of PBMCs. Assay execution took place at the deep level. It was approximately 280 ng DNA, 25,000 to 35,000 T cell genomes, that went into each replicate PCR of unsorted PBMC. The repertoire was sequenced with immunoSEQ multiplex PCR; TCRdb's copy has only in-frame clones and lacks some. The table lists approximately 500,000 clones, 81% of them singletons. Per the germline V gene, CDR1 is GTSNPN and CDR2 is SVGIG (reference sequence). This CDR3 has 14 amino acids. The V segment lost 0 bases and the J segment 4 bases; nucleotides outside the gene matches: 5.

The chain recombines TRBV30 with TRBJ1-1, with 7 bases fitting TRBD1. This receptor was identified in a middle-aged woman in good health. Some clones in this sample may be carry-over from other donors' samples. The material sequenced was PBMCs. CDR3 nucleotides: TGTGCCTGGAGTGTTAGGGGGCGGCCCACTGAAGCTTTCTTT. Its protein is CAWSVRGRPTEAFF.